The 14 T cell receptor beta chains presented below share a single source sample, sequenced in a study of blood T cell repertoires in COVID-19 (TCRdb year 2020). Library method: the immunoSEQ multiplex PCR assay. TCRdb provides this immuneACCESS table in a form limited to in-frame rearrangements. Some clones are lacking; in checked studies, under half of them reflect an unresolved V gene, and why the rest are absent is not known. The sample contains some 40,000 clones, around 77% of them found a single time. The top ten clones comprise roughly 35% of the sample. The source material was peripheral blood. The source is a man aged 80 or over with active or convalescent COVID-19.

V gene TRBV21-1 combines with J gene TRBJ1-1. TRBV21-1 is deemed a pseudogene. The CDR3 has 13 amino acids. CDR3 region: CASSRDRSTEAFF. For the CDR3, the DNA is TGTGCCAGCAGCCGGGATAGGAGCACTGAAGCTTTCTTT.

This chain links TRBV28 with TRBJ2-1; D may be TRBD2 (6 bases). The germline V gene encodes CDR1 MDHEN and CDR2 SYDVKM. Trimming shortened V by 6 bases and J by 3 bases, and 9 bases separated the two germline ends. The CDR3 extends over 13 amino acids. CDR3 loop: CASSREFYNEQFF. CDR3 sequence (DNA): TGTGCCAGCAGCCGGGAGTTCTACAATGAGCAGTTCTTC.

The chain combines TRBV27 with TRBJ2-2; no clear D. The V end was cut by 5 bases, the J end by 0 bases, with 7 bases between. Germline values: CDR1 MNHEY, CDR2 SMNVEV (reference sequence). The CDR3 is made up of 14 amino acids. The CDR3 protein is CASSPFANTGELFF. The CDR3 nucleotides are TGTGCCAGCAGTCCGTTCGCGAACACCGGGGAGCTGTTTTTT.

The CDR3 coding sequence is TGTGCCAGCAGTGTGGGGGGGGCGAGCTCCTACGAGCAGTACTTC. The encoded protein is CASSVGGASSYEQYF. The rearrangement joins TRBV2 to TRBJ2-7; D is possibly TRBD2 (7 bases). Trimming removed 4 bases from V and 0 bases from J, with 13 bases in between. This CDR3 spans 15 amino acids. CDR1 SNHLY and CDR2 FYNNEI come from the germline V gene. Together with reference TRBV2 and TRBJ2-7, the CDR3 gives the full variable domain: EPEVTQTPSHQVTQMGQEVILRCVPISNHLYFYWYRQILGQKVEFLVSFYNNEISEKSEIFDDQFSVERPDGSNFTLKIRSTKLEDSAMYFCASSVGGASSYEQYFGPGTRLTVT.

The sample holds a few counts of this clone. This chain joins TRBV7-8 and TRBJ1-2; the D gene is possibly TRBD1 (6 bases). The CDR3 length is 14 residues. CDR1 is SGHVS and CDR2 is FQNEAQ in the germline V gene. V was trimmed by 5 bases and J by 3 bases, leaving 13 bases between them. This CDR3 is CASSPQGYDYGYTF. DNA of the CDR3: TGTGCCAGCAGCCCACAGGGTTACGACTATGGCTACACCTTC.

V usage is TRBV28 and J usage is TRBJ1-5; 12 positions match TRBD1. The CDR3 is 15 amino acids. Germline assignment: CDR1 MDHEN and CDR2 SYDVKM. With V trimmed by 6 bases and J by 8 bases, 8 bases remained unmatched. The CDR3 loop is CASRPVGQGAKPQHF. For the CDR3, the DNA is TGTGCCAGCAGACCCGTGGGACAGGGGGCGAAGCCCCAGCATTTT.

The rearrangement joins TRBV2 to TRBJ2-4; the D gene is possibly TRBD1 (5 bases). This CDR3 contains 16 residues. Germline V gives CDR1 SNHLY, CDR2 FYNNEI. Trimming pared 2 bases from V and 8 bases from J, leaving 19 bases between. CDR3 amino acids: CASSEQGPLREDIQYF. The CDR3 DNA reads TGTGCCAGCAGTGAACAGGGTCCCCTCAGGGAAGACATTCAGTACTTC.

The rearrangement links TRBV28 to TRBJ2-7, with D possibly matching TRBD1 (6 bases). V lost 6 bases to trimming and J lost 2 bases, with 11 bases between them. CDR3 length: 13 amino acids. From germline, CDR1 is MDHEN and CDR2 SYDVKM. The CDR3 DNA follows: TGTGCCAGCAGATCAGGGGAACCCTACGAGCAGTACTTC. Translating it yields CASRSGEPYEQYF.

The CDR3 coding sequence is TGCAGTGCTAGTGTCGGGGCGGGAGGGCGCACAGATACGCAGTATTTT. Translation: CSASVGAGGRTDTQYF. The chain recombines TRBV20-1 with TRBJ2-3, with 9 bases matching TRBD2. In germline, CDR1 is DFQATT, CDR2 SNEGSKA (reference sequence). The V and J ends lost 3 bases and 1 base, in that order; junction bases with no gene match: 8. The CDR3 has 16 residues.

The CDR3 sequence is CASSYSPGGGGTQYF. DNA for the CDR3: TGTGCCAGCAGTTACTCGCCAGGGGGCGGGGGGACCCAGTACTTC. The chain joins TRBV6-5 to TRBJ2-5, with D possibly matching TRBD1 (8 bases). V was cut by 0 bases and J by 7 bases, with 15 bases left in between. This CDR3 has 15 residues. Germline assignment: CDR1 MNHEY and CDR2 SVGAGI.

This sequence joins TRBV28 and TRBJ2-3; D unclear. Trimming removed 6 bases from V and 0 bases from J, with 13 bases in between. Germline CDR1 is MDHEN and CDR2 is SYDVKM. The length of the CDR3 is 15 residues. In nucleotides, the CDR3 is TGTGCCAGCAGCGACTCGGTGGGTAGCACAGATACGCAGTATTTT. Residues: CASSDSVGSTDTQYF.

The chain is built from TRBV6-2 or TRBV6-3 and TRBJ2-6, with D hard to call. Germline CDR1 is MNHEY and CDR2 is SVGEGT. V was shortened by 5 bases and J by 0 bases, with 11 bases between the two germline ends. The CDR3 is made up of 16 amino acids. CDR3 nucleotide sequence: TGTGCCAGCAGTCCAGGAAAGCCCTCTGGGGCCAACGTCCTGACTTTC. The encoded protein is CASSPGKPSGANVLTF.

The chain has TRBV29-1 and TRBJ2-7; D is perhaps TRBD1 (6 bases). Looked up from germline, CDR1 is SQVTM and CDR2 is ANQGSEA. The CDR3 has 13 amino acids. The germline V and J ends were trimmed by 6 bases and 0 bases, with 12 bases remaining between them. In nucleotides, the CDR3 is TGCAGCGTGCGACAGGAGAGCTCCTACGAGCAGTACTTC. It yields the protein CSVRQESSYEQYF.

The J gene is TRBJ2-1, the V gene TRBV7-9; D ambiguous. V lost 1 base to trimming and J lost 0 bases, with 10 bases between them. Germline V lookup: CDR1 SEHNR, CDR2 FQNEAQ (reference sequence). The CDR3 length is 16 residues. The CDR3 DNA reads TGTGCCAGCAGCTTAGTCGGCGGCGGCTCCTACAATGAGCAGTTCTTC. It translates to CASSLVGGGSYNEQFF.